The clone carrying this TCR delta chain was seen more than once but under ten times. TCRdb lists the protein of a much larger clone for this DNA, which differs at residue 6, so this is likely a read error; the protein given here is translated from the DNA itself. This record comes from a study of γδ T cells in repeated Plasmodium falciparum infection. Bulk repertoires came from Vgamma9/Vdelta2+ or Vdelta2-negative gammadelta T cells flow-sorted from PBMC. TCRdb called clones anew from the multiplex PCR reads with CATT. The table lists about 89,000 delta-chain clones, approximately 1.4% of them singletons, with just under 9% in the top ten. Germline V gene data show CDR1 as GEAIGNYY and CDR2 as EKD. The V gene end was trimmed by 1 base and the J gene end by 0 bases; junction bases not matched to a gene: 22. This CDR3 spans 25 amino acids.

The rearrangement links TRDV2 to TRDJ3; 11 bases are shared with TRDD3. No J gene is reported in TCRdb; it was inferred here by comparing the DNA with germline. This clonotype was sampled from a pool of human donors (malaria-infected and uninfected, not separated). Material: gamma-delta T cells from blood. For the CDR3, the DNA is TGTGCCTGTGACACACCGCCTAGTGGACTGGGGGATAAGGCCACCTACTCCTGGGACACCCGACAGATGTTTTTC. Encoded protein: CACDTPPSGLGDKATYSWDTRQMFF.